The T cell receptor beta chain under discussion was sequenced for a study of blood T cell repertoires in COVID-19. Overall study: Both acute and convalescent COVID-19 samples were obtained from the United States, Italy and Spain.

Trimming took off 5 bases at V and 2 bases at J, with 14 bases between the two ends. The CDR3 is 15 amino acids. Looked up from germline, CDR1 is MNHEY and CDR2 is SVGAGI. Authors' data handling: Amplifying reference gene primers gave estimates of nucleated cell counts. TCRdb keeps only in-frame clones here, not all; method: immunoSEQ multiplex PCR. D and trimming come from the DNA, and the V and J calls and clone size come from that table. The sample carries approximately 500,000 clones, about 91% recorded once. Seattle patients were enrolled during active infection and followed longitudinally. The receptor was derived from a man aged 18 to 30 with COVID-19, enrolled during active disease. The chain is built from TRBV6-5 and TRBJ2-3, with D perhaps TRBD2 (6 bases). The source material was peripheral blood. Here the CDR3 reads CASSPHPGDTDTQYF. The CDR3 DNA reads TGTGCCAGCAGTCCTCACCCGGGGGACACAGATACGCAGTATTTT.